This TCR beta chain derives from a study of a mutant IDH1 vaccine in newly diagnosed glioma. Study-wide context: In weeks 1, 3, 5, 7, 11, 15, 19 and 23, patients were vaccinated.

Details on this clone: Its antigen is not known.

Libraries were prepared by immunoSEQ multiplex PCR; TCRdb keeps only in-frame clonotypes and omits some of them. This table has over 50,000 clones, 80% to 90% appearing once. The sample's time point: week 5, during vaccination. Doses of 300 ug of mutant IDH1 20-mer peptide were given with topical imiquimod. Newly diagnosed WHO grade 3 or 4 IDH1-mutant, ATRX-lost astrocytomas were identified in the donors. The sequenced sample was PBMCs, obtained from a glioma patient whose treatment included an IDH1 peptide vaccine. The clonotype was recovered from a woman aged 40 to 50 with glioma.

The CDR3 reads CAITGGQEGKEQFF. In DNA form, the CDR3 reads TGTGCCATCACGGGCGGGCAGGAGGGTAAAGAGCAGTTCTTC. The rearrangement joins TRBV10-3 to TRBJ2-1; a weak D match, TRBD2 (6 bases). The V and J ends lost 7 bases and 10 bases respectively, with 20 bases between them. This CDR3 comprises 14 residues. Per germline, CDR1 ENHRY and CDR2 SYGVKD.